Included here is one T cell receptor (beta chain) sequence, with context. Its target is not known. The data stem from a study of T cell clonality in common variable immunodeficiency. The study, taken as a whole, reports: CVID patient heterogeneity limited repertoire-clinical complication correlations. Reportedly, TCR beta sequences from common variable immunodeficiency showed fewer deletions and N-nucleotide insertions.

Both groups were predominantly of Caucasian heritage. Only in-frame clones appear in the TCRdb table, and some are missing; sequencing was by immunoSEQ multiplex PCR. This sample has 8,500 to 13,000 clones and no singletons, with under 7% in the ten largest. This TCR derives from a human donor with common variable immunodeficiency. The sequenced sample was peripheral blood mononuclear cells.

The CDR3 bases that were read are TGTGCCAGCAGCTTAGGCGGGATCTACGAG. Amino acids: CASSLGGIYE. The whole CDR3 sequence is CASSLGGIYEQYF. This chain links TRBV7-2 with TRBJ2-7, with D maybe TRBD2 (6 bases). The sequence runs out 3 residues before the end of the CDR3; the remainder is reconstructed from the germline J gene. Germline lookup yields CDR1 SGHTA and CDR2 FQGNSA. This CDR3 region has 13 residues. Trimming left V 1 base short and J 3 bases short, with 7 bases between.